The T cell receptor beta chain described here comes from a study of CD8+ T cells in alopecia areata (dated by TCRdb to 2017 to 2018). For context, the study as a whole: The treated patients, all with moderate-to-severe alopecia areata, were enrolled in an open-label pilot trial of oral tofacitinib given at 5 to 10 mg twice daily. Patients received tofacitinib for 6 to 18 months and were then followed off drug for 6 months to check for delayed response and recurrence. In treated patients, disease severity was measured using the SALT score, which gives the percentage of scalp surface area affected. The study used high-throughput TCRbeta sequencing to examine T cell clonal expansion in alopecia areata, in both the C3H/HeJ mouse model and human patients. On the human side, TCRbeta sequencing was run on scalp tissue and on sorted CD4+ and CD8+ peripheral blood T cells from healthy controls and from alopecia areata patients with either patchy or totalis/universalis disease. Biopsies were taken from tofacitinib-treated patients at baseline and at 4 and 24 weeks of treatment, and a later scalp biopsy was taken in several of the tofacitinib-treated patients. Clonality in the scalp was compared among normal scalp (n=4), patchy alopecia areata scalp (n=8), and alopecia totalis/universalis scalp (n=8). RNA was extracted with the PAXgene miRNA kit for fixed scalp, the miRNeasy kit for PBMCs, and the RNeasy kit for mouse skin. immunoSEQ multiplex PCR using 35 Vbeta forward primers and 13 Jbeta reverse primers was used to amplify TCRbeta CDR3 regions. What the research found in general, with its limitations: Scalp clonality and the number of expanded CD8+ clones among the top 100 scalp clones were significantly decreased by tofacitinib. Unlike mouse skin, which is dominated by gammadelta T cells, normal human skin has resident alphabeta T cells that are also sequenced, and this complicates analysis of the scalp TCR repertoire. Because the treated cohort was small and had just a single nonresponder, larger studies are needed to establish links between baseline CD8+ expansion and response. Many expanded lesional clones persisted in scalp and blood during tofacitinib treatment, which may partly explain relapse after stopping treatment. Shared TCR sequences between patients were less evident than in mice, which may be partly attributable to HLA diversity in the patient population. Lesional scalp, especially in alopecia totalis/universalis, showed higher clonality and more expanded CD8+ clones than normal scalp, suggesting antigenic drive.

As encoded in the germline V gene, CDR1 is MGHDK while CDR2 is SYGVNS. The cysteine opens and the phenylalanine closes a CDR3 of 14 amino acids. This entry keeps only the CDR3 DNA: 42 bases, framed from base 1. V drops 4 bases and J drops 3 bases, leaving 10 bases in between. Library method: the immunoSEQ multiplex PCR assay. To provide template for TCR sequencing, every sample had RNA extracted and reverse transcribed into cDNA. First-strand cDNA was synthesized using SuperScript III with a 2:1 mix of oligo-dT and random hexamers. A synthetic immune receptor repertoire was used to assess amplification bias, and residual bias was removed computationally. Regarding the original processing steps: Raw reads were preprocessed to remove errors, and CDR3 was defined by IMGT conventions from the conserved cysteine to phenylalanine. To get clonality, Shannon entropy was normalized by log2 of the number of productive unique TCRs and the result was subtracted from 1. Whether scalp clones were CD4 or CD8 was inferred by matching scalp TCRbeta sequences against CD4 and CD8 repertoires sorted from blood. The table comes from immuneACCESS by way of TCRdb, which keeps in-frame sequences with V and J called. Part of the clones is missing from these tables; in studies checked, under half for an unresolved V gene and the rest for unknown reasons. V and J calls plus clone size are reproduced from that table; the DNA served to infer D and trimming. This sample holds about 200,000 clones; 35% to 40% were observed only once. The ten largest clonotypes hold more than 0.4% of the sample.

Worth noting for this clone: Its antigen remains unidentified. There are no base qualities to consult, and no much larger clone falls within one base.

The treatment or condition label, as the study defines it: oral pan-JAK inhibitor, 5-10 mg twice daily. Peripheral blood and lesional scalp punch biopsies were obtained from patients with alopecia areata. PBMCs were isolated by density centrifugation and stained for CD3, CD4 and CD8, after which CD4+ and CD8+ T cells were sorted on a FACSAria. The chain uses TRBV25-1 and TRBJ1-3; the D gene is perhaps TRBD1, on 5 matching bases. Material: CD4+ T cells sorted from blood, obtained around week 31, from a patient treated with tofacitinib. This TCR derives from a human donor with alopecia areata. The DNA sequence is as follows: TGTGCCAGCAGTGGCCGGGGGATTGGAAACACCATATATTTT. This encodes CASSGRGIGNTIYF.